This T cell receptor beta chain was sequenced for a study of cytomegalovirus exposure and HLA in healthy donors. Overall study findings and caveats: The classifier reportedly diagnosed cytomegalovirus status with high sensitivity and specificity. Data from an earlier analysis indicated that most TCR beta V segments were productive either about 90% or about 30% of the time. By a later analysis, the bulk of CMV-associated TCR beta chains appeared HLA-restricted. Among the CMV-associated chains, three were confirmed in vitro as specific for CMV antigens.

PCR employed 60 Vbeta and 13 Jbeta primers. Only in-frame clones appear in the TCRdb table, and some are missing; sequencing was by immunoSEQ multiplex PCR. The data hold around 200,000 clones, with roughly 85% observed a single time. This clone showed up just once. Its antigen is undetermined. The germline CDR1 and CDR2 sequences are MDHEN and SYDVKM. CDR3 length: 19 residues. V gave up 6 bases and J gave up 1 base, with 25 bases separating them. This sequence originates from a woman aged 50 to 60 in good health and CMV-seronegative. Source material: PBMCs. The J gene is TRBJ1-3, the V gene TRBV28; TRBD1 might be the D (5 bases). In DNA, the CDR3 is TGTGCCAGCAGCGACCCAGGGACTAGGGACGGTGGGTCTGGAAACACCATATATTTT. This encodes CASSDPGTRDGGSGNTIYF.